Described below is a single TCR beta chain sequence and its context. The antigen it recognizes is unknown. Base-call qualities are not available, and no considerably larger clone is one nucleotide away. As encoded in the germline V gene, CDR1 is ENHRY while CDR2 is SYGVKD. The CDR3 holds 14 amino acids from the cysteine to the phenylalanine. This entry keeps only the CDR3 DNA: 42 bases, framed from base 1. A distance of 10 bases separates the germline ends of V and J, which lose 7 bases and 0 bases respectively. The CDR3 regions of human TCRbeta chains were analyzed by immunosequencing. The authors' pipeline ran thus. TCRs in the repertoires were matched against a reference library of SARS-CoV-2-specific TCRs that had been generated with the MIRA antigen-specificity platform. Breadth was defined as the fraction of unique TCRs that were SARS-CoV-2-associated, and depth was defined as the fraction of total T cells that were SARS-CoV-2-associated. Each spike-specific TCR was assigned to its reactive spike region and to a CD4 or CD8 class using the MIRA data. Log10-transformed breadth and depth values were compared by one-way ANOVA with Sidak's multiple comparisons tests. The source is immuneACCESS, and TCRdb retained only in-frame sequences with V and J called. Part of the clones is not carried over; for the studies checked, unresolved V genes explain less than half of this, and the remainder is unexplained. D and trimming come from the DNA, and the V and J calls and clone size come from that table. The sample has 170,000 or so clones on record, approximately 90% of them singletons. Jointly, the top ten make up 2.6% of the sample.

This entry comes from a study of T cell responses to AZD1222 COVID-19 vaccine (dated by TCRdb to about 2021). Background on the whole study: AZD1222 recipients whose second dose came at about 4 weeks and those whose second dose came at about 12 weeks were combined into one group, since spike-specific TCR depth and breadth did not differ between the two schedules. Enrollment into the trials was organized by age into subgroups of 18-55, 56-69 and 70-plus years, and those subgroups contained approximately 160, 26 and 62 TCR-sequenced participants, respectively. TCR sequencing covered 230 or so trial participants: about 210 given two doses of AZD1222 and around 25 given two doses of MenACWY control vaccine. The full study reports these points: The whole spike protein was spanned by vaccine-associated CD4 TCRs, and dominant responses were seen in regions 160-218 and 743-854. Participants were mostly white British, with more females than males. The authors suggested clonal diversity may have been underestimated. Only 5 to 7 AZD1222 recipients were SARS-CoV-2 seropositive at baseline, limiting conclusions about previously exposed vaccinees. Because no day 14 peak-response samples were available, repertoires were characterized only after the peak T cell response. After two AZD1222 doses, spike-specific TCR breadth and depth were significantly higher than at day 0 and than in MenACWY recipients. Reportedly, close to half of the unique spike-specific TCRs recognized epitopes lying outside the regions that are mutated in the B.1.351 and B.1.1.7 variants. In the small 56-69-year group, the increase in depth fell short of significance, most likely because of low power.

Read against the paper, the sample's time point label means: baseline before first vaccination. The vaccinee samples were drawn from two UK trials, COV001 and COV002, one of which was a single-blind randomized controlled phase 2/3 trial testing AZD1222 (ChAdOx1 nCoV-19) in healthy adults. Trial participant PBMC samples were collected at day 0 and day 28 after the second dose for TCRbeta chain sequencing. This material consisted of peripheral blood, taken on day 0 of AZD1222 vaccination. In this chain, TRBV10-3 is recombined with TRBJ1-3; TRBD1 is possibly the D segment (5 matching bases). The TCR originated in an adult in good health. The CDR3 region: CAIMDIHSGNTIYF. The nucleotides are TGTGCCATCATGGACATACACTCTGGAAACACCATATATTTT.